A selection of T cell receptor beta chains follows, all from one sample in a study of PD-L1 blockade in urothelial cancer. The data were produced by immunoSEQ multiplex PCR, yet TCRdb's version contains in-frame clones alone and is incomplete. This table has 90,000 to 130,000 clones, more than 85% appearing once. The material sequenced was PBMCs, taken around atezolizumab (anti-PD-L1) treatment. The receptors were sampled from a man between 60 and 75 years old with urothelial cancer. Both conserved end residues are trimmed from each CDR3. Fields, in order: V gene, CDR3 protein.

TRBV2	ASSEGRKNTEAF
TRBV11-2	ASSRVRRAGGELF
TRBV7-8	ASSSLGSLSYNEQF
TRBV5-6	ASSLEARATEAF
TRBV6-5	ASSYGNRGGYGYT
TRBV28	ASSLADRGLGYT
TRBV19	ASSLGQGGEQY
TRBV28	ASSMSRGTGELF
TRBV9	ASSEGTSRDEQY
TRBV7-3	ASSLIGAAITPQH
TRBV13	ASSQKTGNTIY
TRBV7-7	ASSLSLAGGTGELF
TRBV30	AWSVQVSPLGYT
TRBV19	ASSTTDRVVQPQH
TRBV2	ASSEARDRGRPY
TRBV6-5	ASSQTSGYEQY
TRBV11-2	ASSLAGGETQY
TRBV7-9	ASSYSTAWDTEAF
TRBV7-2	ASSFAAVGHEQY
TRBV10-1	ASSDGQGSTDTQY
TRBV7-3	ASSLFGAYNEQF
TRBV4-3	ASSQGHNTGTEAF
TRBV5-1	ASSLGQGPDTQY
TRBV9	ASSTMGQGENTIY
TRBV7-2	ASSLGGTLNTEAF
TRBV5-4	ASSRDRVGEQY
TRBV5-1	ASSLGTTYNEQF
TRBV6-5	ASGPGQDTGELF
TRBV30	AWSGTDRPNEKLF
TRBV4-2	ASSQDPRTSGVGELF
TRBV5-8	ASSRKGRVQPQH
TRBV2	ASSDRGETQY
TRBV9	ASSVHHASPSGEQF
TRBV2	ASSERTGSNQPQH
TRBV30	AWSVRGAGEKLF
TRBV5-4	ASSPEGRGGSETQY
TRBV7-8	ASSFRLGPYEQY
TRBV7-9	ASSFSGGSGNTIY
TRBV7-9	ASSFKGDRSYEQY
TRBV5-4	ASSHRDRVRNEQF
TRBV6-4	ASSIAGVGEQY
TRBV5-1	ASSLTTSLNEQY
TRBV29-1	SVELLTSTSYNEQF
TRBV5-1	ASSPEGQAMNTEAF
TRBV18	ASSPMIGRASGELF
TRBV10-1	ASSGGTSKNYNEQF
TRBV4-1	ASKKEVTSFPNIQY
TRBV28	ASSVTGDTQY
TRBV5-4	ASSPGLAVLEQY
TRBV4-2	ASSQVTGSGANVLT
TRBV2	ASKGDRNNEKLF
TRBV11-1	ASSFGARRAQY
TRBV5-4	ASSGGTSRGEQY
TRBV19	ASQRQGDYGYT
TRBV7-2	ASSRSRVDYGYT